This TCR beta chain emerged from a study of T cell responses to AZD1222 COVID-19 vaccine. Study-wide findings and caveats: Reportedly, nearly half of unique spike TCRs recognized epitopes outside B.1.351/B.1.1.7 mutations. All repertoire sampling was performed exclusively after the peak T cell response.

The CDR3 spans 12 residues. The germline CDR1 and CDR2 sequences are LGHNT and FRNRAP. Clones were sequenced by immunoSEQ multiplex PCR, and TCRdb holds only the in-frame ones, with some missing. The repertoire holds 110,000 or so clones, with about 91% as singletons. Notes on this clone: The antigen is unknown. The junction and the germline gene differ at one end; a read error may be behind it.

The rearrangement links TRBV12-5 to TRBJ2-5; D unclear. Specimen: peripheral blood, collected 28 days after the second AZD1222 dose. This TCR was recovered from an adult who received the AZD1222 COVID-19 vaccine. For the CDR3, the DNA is TGTGCTAGTGGTGAGACCCAAGGGACCCAGTACTTC. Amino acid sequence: CASGETQGTQYF.